Sequencing of this T cell receptor (beta chain) was carried out in a study of T-cell memory formation after mild COVID-19. Study as a whole: For the most part, TCR clusters were specific to one donor.

There are 15 residues in the CDR3. V gave up 3 bases and J gave up 2 bases, with 11 bases separating them. Germline lookup yields CDR1 SGHRS and CDR2 YFSETQ. This clonotype occurred a few times. TCRdb used MiXCR to reprocess the 5' RACE reads, holding one entry per CDR3 protein. The table has hundreds of thousands of distinct CDR3 sequences, roughly 21% seen once; the top ten hold around 7.7%. V gene TRBV5-1 combines with J gene TRBJ2-2; D uncertain. The sequence was obtained from an adult woman who had mild COVID-19 (a few samples of this study predate the infection). Cell type and time point are not known. The sequenced sample was PBMCs or a T cell subset sorted from them (not recorded which). CDR3 sequence reads: CASSYSNTNTGELFF. For the CDR3, the DNA is TGCGCCAGCAGCTATTCCAACACTAACACCGGGGAGCTGTTTTTT.